This TCR beta chain was observed in a study of T cell responses to AZD1222 COVID-19 vaccine (dated by TCRdb to about 2021). In terms of the full investigation: AZD1222 recipients with second doses at about 4 weeks or about 12 weeks were pooled, because spike-specific TCR depth and breadth did not differ between schedules. A total of just over 230 trial participants underwent TCR sequencing, of whom 207 received two doses of AZD1222 and about 25 received two doses of the MenACWY control vaccine. Enrollment into the trials was organized by age into subgroups of 18-55, 56-69 and 70-plus years, and those subgroups contained about 150, 27 and 61 TCR-sequenced participants, respectively.

The paper as a whole reports these results and caveats: Reportedly, close to half of the unique spike-specific TCRs recognized epitopes lying outside the regions that are mutated in the B.1.351 and B.1.1.7 variants. The 56-69-year group was small, and its depth increase did not reach significance, likely because of low power. Participants were mostly white British, with more females than males. The authors suggested clonal diversity may have been underestimated. A significant rise in spike-specific TCR breadth and depth was observed after two AZD1222 doses relative to day 0 and relative to MenACWY recipients. Conclusions about previously exposed vaccinees are limited, since just a handful of AZD1222 recipients were seropositive for SARS-CoV-2 at baseline. Because no day 14 peak-response samples were available, repertoires were characterized only after the peak T cell response. CD4 TCRs associated with the vaccine covered the entire spike protein, and the dominant responses were in regions 160-218 and 743-854.

Reading the germline V gene (reference sequence) gives CDR1 SGHNT and CDR2 YYREEE. For this chain, trimming is 6 bases at the V end and 2 bases at the J end, and the number of junction bases without a gene match is 10. Its CDR3 holds 15 amino acids, cysteine through phenylalanine. The entry retains the CDR3 DNA only, 45 bases that are in frame from base 1. What this sample's time point label stands for: baseline before first vaccination. Vaccinee samples were obtained from the UK trials COV001 and COV002, which included a single-blind randomized controlled phase 2/3 trial of AZD1222 (ChAdOx1 nCoV-19) in healthy adults. For TCRbeta chain sequencing, PBMC samples were collected from trial participants at day 0 and at day 28 after the second dose. As for this clone: It has no known antigen specificity. No qualities accompany the bases; no much larger clone lies one base away.

The CDR3 regions of human TCRbeta chains were subjected to immunosequencing. The published analysis was carried out like this. Repertoire TCRs were matched against a reference library of SARS-CoV-2-specific TCRs generated with the MIRA antigen-specificity platform. Breadth was defined as the fraction of unique TCRs that were SARS-CoV-2-associated. Depth was defined as the fraction of total T cells that were SARS-CoV-2-associated. Using the MIRA data, each spike-specific TCR was mapped to the spike region that the TCR reacts to and placed in a CD4 or CD8 class. Log10-transformed breadth and depth values were compared by one-way ANOVA with Sidak's multiple comparisons tests. Here the immuneACCESS table is served through TCRdb, limited to in-frame sequences with V and J called. Missing clones are a known gap in these copies; in checked studies unresolved V genes cover under half, and the rest lacks a known reason. That table furnishes V, J and clone size, whereas the DNA furnished D and trimming. In this sample the table shows 150,000 or so clones, roughly 90% of which occur a single time. Together, the top ten hold approximately 17% of the sample.

This chain is built from TRBV5-4 and TRBJ1-2, and TRBD1 aligns with 7 junction nucleotides. The sequence was collected from an adult in good health. The source material was peripheral blood, sampled on day 0 of AZD1222 vaccination. CDR3 reads: CASTKREDRNYGYTF. The DNA sequence is given as TGTGCCAGCACCAAACGGGAGGACAGGAACTATGGCTACACCTTC.